Each of the 6 T cell receptor beta chains below was sequenced from the same sample in a study of T cell responses to AZD1222 COVID-19 vaccine. Libraries were prepared by immunoSEQ multiplex PCR; TCRdb keeps only in-frame clonotypes and omits some of them. Of approximately 120,000 clones in the sample, about 90% were seen once. The sequencing used peripheral blood, collected on day 0 of AZD1222 vaccination. The receptors come from an adult in good health.

The V call is TRBV19, the J call TRBJ1-6; 7 bases are shared with TRBD1. The CDR3 runs 14 residues. CDR1 is LNHDA and CDR2 is SQIVND in the germline V gene (reference sequence). V shed 3 bases and J 5 bases; nucleotides not matched to a gene: 1. CDR3: CASSMGQHNSPLHF. CDR3 nucleotide sequence: TGTGCCAGTAGTATGGGACAGCATAATTCACCCCTCCACTTT.

For the CDR3, the DNA is TGTGCCAGCGGAGGACAGGGACTTCTCTCTGGAAACACCATATATTTT. Its protein product is CASGGQGLLSGNTIYF. This sequence joins TRBV9 and TRBJ1-3, with 8 bases lining up with TRBD1. V gave up 7 bases and J gave up 0 bases; unmatched junction bases: 9. CDR1 SGDLS and CDR2 YYNGEE come from the germline V gene. This CDR3 is 16 amino acids long.

V is TRBV18 and J is TRBJ2-1, with 8 bases that match TRBD1. This CDR3 is built from 14 residues. The V segment lost 6 bases and the J segment 9 bases; nucleotides outside the gene matches: 10. Looked up from germline, CDR1 is KGHSH and CDR2 is LQKENI. The CDR3 spells CASSRMTGEGEQFF. In nucleotides, the CDR3 is TGTGCCAGCTCGCGCATGACAGGGGAAGGTGAGCAGTTCTTC.

This chain links TRBV10-3 with TRBJ2-1; 9 nucleotides line up with TRBD2. The junction had 6 bases not matched to a gene; V was cut back by 10 bases and J by 5 bases. Germline V gives CDR1 ENHRY, CDR2 SYGVKD. The CDR3 is 13 residues long. CDR3 protein: CATSGGPNNEQFF. In DNA, the CDR3 is TGTGCCACCAGCGGGGGGCCTAACAATGAGCAGTTCTTC.

V is TRBV19 and J is TRBJ2-1; D is ambiguous. The CDR3 is made up of 13 amino acids. Trimming removed 3 bases from V and 11 bases from J, with 14 bases in between. Germline V gene data show CDR1 as LNHDA and CDR2 as SQIVND (reference sequence). The CDR3 loop reads CASSISAVPKQFF. The CDR3 region has the DNA TGTGCCAGTAGTATTAGTGCGGTACCTAAGCAGTTCTTC.

The gene calls are TRBV7-9 and TRBJ2-7; 8 nucleotides align to TRBD1. CDR1 and CDR2 from the germline V gene are SEHNR and FQNEAQ (reference sequence). The V segment lost 2 bases and the J segment 4 bases; nucleotides outside the gene matches: 1. The CDR3 consists of 13 residues. The CDR3 sequence is CASSLTGGYEQYF. CDR3 bases: TGTGCCAGCAGCTTAACAGGGGGATACGAGCAGTACTTC.